A selection of T cell receptor beta chains follows, all from one sample in a study of Ad26.COV2.S vaccination and SARS-CoV-2 variants. Generated by immunoSEQ multiplex PCR, the TCRdb table keeps only in-frame clones and is missing some. The table includes approximately 500,000 clones, around 88% detected once. The material was peripheral blood, obtained in a trial of Ad26.COV2.S vaccine versus placebo. Receptors originate from a person aged 18-60 years who received the Ad26.COV2.S COVID-19 vaccine or a placebo. CDR3s include the opening cysteine and the closing phenylalanine or tryptophan. Fields, in order: J gene, clone size, V gene, D gene, CDR3 protein, CDR3 DNA. D genes are given only for firm matches. Only part of the rows carry a size: once, few, many, or a class if the clone is expanded.

>TRBJ2-3|.|TRBV19|TRBD1
CASSIQGAGDTQYF
TGTGCCAGTAGTATACAGGGGGCGGGGGATACGCAGTATTTT
>TRBJ2-3|many|TRBV28|.
CASSFLSGTDTQYF
TGTGCCAGCAGTTTTCTTTCTGGCACAGATACGCAGTATTTT
>TRBJ1-2|.|TRBV19|.
CASSQGLKNYGYTF
TGTGCCAGTAGTCAGGGGTTGAAGAACTATGGCTACACCTTC
>TRBJ1-3|.|TRBV2|.
CASSDRGRDSGNTIYF
TGTGCCAGCAGTGACAGGGGCCGAGATTCTGGAAACACCATATATTTT
>TRBJ2-3|.|TRBV6-6|.
CASSLTDTQYF
TGTGCCAGCAGTTTGACAGATACGCAGTATTTT
>TRBJ2-7|once|TRBV28|.
CASSLAQGRGQYF
TGTGCCAGCAGTTTAGCCCAGGGCCGTGGGCAGTACTTC
>TRBJ2-7|.|TRBV9|TRBD1
CASSPYGTGEAEQYF
TGTGCCAGCAGCCCCTACGGGACAGGGGAGGCCGAGCAGTACTTC
>TRBJ2-5|.|TRBV6-2/TRBV6-3|TRBD1
CASSYSAQGATYF
TGTGCCAGCAGTTACTCCGCACAGGGGGCGACTTACTTC
>TRBJ1-2|.|TRBV28|.
CASRPGTHYGYTF
TGTGCCAGCAGACCCGGGACACACTATGGCTACACCTTC
>TRBJ2-1|.|TRBV4-2|TRBD2
CASSQGTSGHNEQFF
TGTGCCAGCAGCCAAGGGACTAGCGGGCACAATGAGCAGTTCTTC
>TRBJ1-2|once|TRBV28|.
CASSFHTGHYGYTF
TGTGCCAGCAGTTTTCACACAGGGCATTATGGCTACACCTTC
>TRBJ1-2|.|TRBV6-2/TRBV6-3|.
CASSYSGRVTF
TGTGCCAGCAGTTACTCGGGCAGGGTCACCTTC
>TRBJ1-1|.|TRBV30|.
CAWSVPGLNTEAFF
TGTGCCTGGAGTGTACCGGGACTCAACACTGAAGCTTTCTTT
>TRBJ1-5|.|TRBV30|TRBD1
CAWTSGTGGNQPQHF
TGTGCCTGGACCTCCGGGACAGGGGGCAATCAGCCCCAGCATTTT
>TRBJ2-3|.|TRBV30|.
CAWSVLAGGADTQYF
TGTGCCTGGAGTGTTCTGGCGGGCGGCGCAGATACGCAGTATTTT
>TRBJ2-1|.|TRBV7-9|.
CASIPGSYNEQFF
TGTGCCAGCATCCCGGGGAGCTACAATGAGCAGTTCTTC
>TRBJ2-7|.|TRBV12-3/TRBV12-4|.
CASSLAPGPRTDF
TGTGCCAGCAGTTTAGCCCCGGGACCGCGAACGGACTTC
>TRBJ1-4|.|TRBV2|TRBD1
CASSEVEGQTGEKLFF
TGTGCCAGCAGTGAAGTAGAGGGACAGACGGGTGAAAAACTGTTTTTT
>TRBJ1-2|few|TRBV15|.
CATSRDLLVGFGYTF
TGTGCCACCAGCAGAGATCTGTTGGTAGGTTTCGGCTACACCTTC
>TRBJ2-7|.|TRBV7-9|.
CASSFGAGRYEQYF
TGTGCCAGCAGCTTTGGGGCGGGTCGCTACGAGCAGTACTTC
>TRBJ2-1|.|TRBV5-8|TRBD2
CASSQGLAAYNEQFF
TGTGCCAGCAGCCAAGGACTAGCGGCCTACAATGAGCAGTTCTTC
>TRBJ2-7|.|TRBV28|.
CASVPGGNSYEQYF
TGTGCCAGCGTCCCGGGCGGGAACTCCTACGAGCAGTACTTC
>TRBJ2-7|once|TRBV9|.
CASSVGRQGRGEQYF
TGTGCCAGCAGCGTAGGTCGTCAGGGGAGGGGCGAGCAGTACTTC
>TRBJ1-2|.|TRBV6-2/TRBV6-3|.
CASSYLTGYTF
TGTGCCAGCAGTTACTTGACTGGCTACACCTTC
>TRBJ2-2|.|TRBV30|.
CAWSVVNTGELFF
TGTGCCTGGAGTGTCGTGAACACCGGGGAGCTGTTTTTT
>TRBJ1-5|.|TRBV3-1/TRBV3-2|.
CASSQGQSNQPQHF
TGTGCCAGCAGCCAAGGACAGAGCAATCAGCCCCAGCATTTT
>TRBJ2-2|.|TRBV28|.
CATHPGGPVTGELFF
TGTGCCACCCATCCCGGGGGCCCGGTCACCGGGGAGCTGTTTTTT
>TRBJ2-7|.|TRBV5-1|TRBD1
CASSRGQGYEQYF
TGCGCCAGCAGCAGGGGACAGGGGTACGAGCAGTACTTC
>TRBJ1-2|.|TRBV5-4|TRBD1
CASSRGQGRYYGYTF
TGTGCCAGCAGCAGGGGACAGGGCAGATACTATGGCTACACCTTC
>TRBJ1-1|.|TRBV18|.
CASSTAGVEAFF
TGTGCCAGCTCGACGGCCGGGGTTGAAGCTTTCTTT
>TRBJ2-1|.|TRBV24-1|.
CATSALTGVAVDEQFF
TGTGCCACCTCTGCTCTCACGGGAGTTGCCGTCGATGAGCAGTTCTTC
>TRBJ2-3|once|TRBV28|TRBD2
CASSELAGGVTDTQYF
TGTGCCAGCAGTGAATTAGCGGGAGGGGTCACAGATACGCAGTATTTT
>TRBJ1-2|once|TRBV27|.
CASSRAGYIYGYTF
TGTGCCAGCAGTAGGGCTGGGTATATCTATGGCTACACCTTC
>TRBJ1-1|.|TRBV29-1|.
CSVEEIGRPNTEAFF
TGCAGCGTTGAAGAGATAGGCAGACCGAACACTGAAGCTTTCTTT
>TRBJ1-5|.|TRBV2|.
CASSEVSVNQPQHF
TGTGCCAGCAGTGAAGTGTCAGTTAATCAGCCCCAGCATTTT
>TRBJ1-5|.|TRBV9|.
CASSPGDNQPQHF
TGTGCCAGCAGCCCCGGCGACAATCAGCCCCAGCATTTT
>TRBJ2-7|.|TRBV4-1|.
CASSQLASYEQYF
TGCGCCAGCAGCCAACTTGCCTCCTACGAGCAGTACTTC
>TRBJ1-5|.|TRBV2|.
CASTGQPSNQPQHF
TGTGCCAGCACGGGCCAGCCTAGCAATCAGCCCCAGCATTTT
>TRBJ1-1|once|TRBV5-1|.
CASSLEGRGTEAFF
TGCGCCAGCAGCTTGGAAGGCAGGGGAACTGAAGCTTTCTTT
>TRBJ2-3|.|TRBV4-2|.
CASSHNPAVGTDTQYF
TGTGCCAGCAGCCACAACCCTGCGGTGGGCACAGATACGCAGTATTTT
>TRBJ2-7|.|TRBV29-1|.
CSAEDGRSYEQYF
TGCAGCGCCGAGGACGGACGCTCCTACGAGCAGTACTTC
>TRBJ2-7|.|TRBV19|.
CASRPDRTSYEQYF
TGTGCCAGTAGACCCGACAGGACGTCCTACGAGCAGTACTTC
>TRBJ2-7|.|TRBV5-4|TRBD1
CASSHRDRAYEQYF
TGTGCCAGCAGCCACAGGGACAGGGCCTACGAGCAGTACTTC
>TRBJ1-4|.|TRBV30|.
CAGDNLEKLFF
TGTGCCGGGGACAACCTAGAAAAACTGTTTTTT
>TRBJ1-4|.|TRBV5-6|TRBD1
CASSSFGQGLEKLFF
TGTGCCAGCAGCTCATTCGGACAGGGCCTTGAAAAACTGTTTTTT
>TRBJ2-1|once|TRBV9|TRBD2
CASSVRLAGINEQFF
TGTGCCAGCAGCGTCAGGCTAGCGGGAATCAATGAGCAGTTCTTC
>TRBJ1-3|.|TRBV19|.
CASTAMAASFSGNTIYF
TGTGCCAGTACGGCAATGGCAGCGTCCTTCTCTGGAAACACCATATATTTT